One and the same sample provided the 7 T cell receptor beta chains below, sequenced in a study of monozygotic twins with inflammatory bowel disease. TCRdb re-called the 5' RACE reads; one entry per CDR3 protein, DNA not given. This sample lists under 200,000 distinct CDR3 sequences; its ten largest clones have approximately 2.8%. The sample consisted of blood. The receptors shown here come from a human donor with ulcerative colitis or Crohn's disease, or a healthy co-twin of an affected twin (not recorded which).

The gene calls are TRBV4-3 and TRBJ2-5; the D call of TRBD2 rests on TCRdb alone, since no DNA is present to check it. The CDR3 is made up of 15 amino acids. In germline, CDR1 is LGHNA, CDR2 YSLEER. CDR3 residues: CASSQEMSGEETQYF.

The gene calls are TRBV11-2 and TRBJ2-7; TCRdb gives TRBD1 as the D gene, but with no DNA this cannot be confirmed. Germline V CDR1 and CDR2: SGHAT, FQNNGV. CDR3 length: 19 residues. CDR3 amino acids: CASSLIGQGKRVGSYEQYF.

The chain links TRBV4-1 to TRBJ1-6. The CDR3 spans 19 residues. Germline CDR1 reads MGHRA; CDR2 reads YSYEKL. CDR3 sequence: CASSQVPLSVQVVNSPLHF.

J is TRBJ2-1 and V is TRBV6-5; TCRdb returns TRBD2, unconfirmable since there is no DNA. CDR1 MNHEY and CDR2 SVGAGI come from the germline V gene. The CDR3 sequence is 13 residues long. CDR3 loop: CATAPGLATEQFF.

J is TRBJ2-7 and V is TRBV10-3; the TCRdb call, TRBD2, lacks DNA for checking. The CDR3 covers 14 residues. The germline CDR1 and CDR2 sequences are ENHRY and SYGVKD. The CDR3 is CAIRPTSGAYEQYF.

The chain uses TRBV27 and TRBJ2-1. The CDR3 runs to 15 residues. Germline V CDR1 and CDR2: MNHEY, SMNVEV (reference sequence). CDR3 amino acids: CASSFGGSAYNEQFF.

V usage is TRBV20-1 and J usage is TRBJ2-1; the D call of TRBD1 rests on TCRdb alone, since no DNA is present to check it. This CDR3 region has 14 residues. CDR1 DFQATT and CDR2 SNEGSKA come from the germline V gene (reference sequence). CDR3 sequence: CSAQDGGKYNEQFF.